One sample yielded the 22 T cell receptor beta chains listed below, sequenced in a study of T-cell reconstitution after alpha-beta-depleted transplantation in children. TCRbeta library preparation incorporated unique molecular identifiers. TCRdb independently ran MiXCR on the PCR reads; one entry per CDR3 protein. The top ten hold roughly 5.5% of the sample, which has about 420,000 distinct CDR3 sequences, 9.5% to 13% seen once. This material consisted of PBMCs from the stem cell graft donor, taken from the stem cell graft. The receptors stem from a human donor who donated a stem cell graft to a child with acute myeloid leukemia.

This chain joins TRBV24-1 and TRBJ2-2; maybe TRBD1 (5 bases). Germline CDR1 and CDR2: KGHDR and SFDVKD. This CDR3 contains 13 residues. Trimming took 2 bases from V and 7 from J, leaving 7 bases between them. The CDR3 loop reads CATSDSGYGELFF. For the CDR3, the DNA is TGTGCCACCAGTGATTCAGGGTACGGGGAGCTGTTTTTT.

The genes are TRBV11-1 and TRBJ1-6, with a tentative D call TRBD1 (6 bases). CDR1 and CDR2 from the germline V gene are SGHAT and FQDESV (reference sequence). The CDR3 is 16 residues long. V lost 5 bases to trimming and J lost 6 bases, with 17 bases between them. The CDR3 protein is CASSVSTQGGNSPLHF. DNA for the CDR3: TGTGCCAGCAGCGTATCCACACAGGGTGGTAATTCACCCCTCCACTTT.

This clonotype was counted at least ten times. This rearrangement joins TRBV7-2 to TRBJ2-1; TRBD1 matches at 8 bases. Trimming took 1 base from V and 1 from J; bases not matched to a gene: 3. The V gene's germline CDR1 is SGHTA and CDR2 FQGNSA. There are 16 residues in the CDR3. The CDR3 sequence: CASSLGDRPSYNEQFF. Written as DNA, the CDR3 is TGTGCCAGCAGCTTAGGGGACAGGCCTTCCTACAATGAGCAGTTCTTC.

J is TRBJ1-1 and V is TRBV3-1; tentatively, D is TRBD1 (6 bases). Germline V gene sequence: CDR1 LGHDT, CDR2 YNNKEL (reference sequence). Trimming left V 1 base short and J 2 bases short, with 8 bases between. The CDR3 runs 14 residues. This CDR3 is CASSQVDSNTEAFF. As DNA, the CDR3 is TGTGCCAGCAGCCAAGTGGACAGCAACACTGAAGCTTTCTTT.

The rearrangement uses TRBV5-4 and TRBJ2-2, with 8 bases aligning to TRBD1. This CDR3 has 15 residues. With 3 bases clipped from V and 7 bases from J, the junction kept 8 bases outside the gene matches. The germline gives CDR1 SGHNT, CDR2 YYREEE (reference sequence). CDR3 sequence reads: CASSSRQGLNGELFF. CDR3 in DNA: TGTGCCAGCAGCTCCCGACAGGGGTTGAACGGGGAGCTGTTTTTT.

This clonotype was seen more than once but under ten times. The V call is TRBV14, the J call TRBJ1-3; D is undetermined. The V and J ends lost 10 bases and 3 bases respectively, with 19 bases between them. The CDR3 has 15 residues. In germline, CDR1 is SGHDN, CDR2 FVKESK. CDR3 in amino acids: CATSPEWIGGNTIYF. CDR3 nucleotide sequence: TGTGCCACAAGCCCAGAATGGATCGGTGGAAACACCATATATTTT.

V usage is TRBV9 and J usage is TRBJ1-1; 8 bases are shared with TRBD1. The CDR3 totals 20 residues. Losses at the gene ends were 4 bases for V and 7 bases for J; bases not matched to a gene: 27. CDR1 is SGDLS and CDR2 is YYNGEE in the germline V gene. The CDR3 spells CASSLSGGRATRNRTGEAFF. Written as DNA, the CDR3 is TGTGCCAGCAGCCTCTCAGGGGGCAGGGCCACAAGAAATAGGACCGGTGAAGCTTTCTTT.

The V gene is TRBV10-3, the J gene TRBJ1-1, with D unclear. Trimming left V 8 bases short and J 1 base short, with 8 bases between. Germline V CDR1 and CDR2: ENHRY, SYGVKD. The CDR3 contains 12 residues. The CDR3 sequence is CAIESPNTEAFF. The CDR3, as DNA: TGTGCCATCGAATCTCCGAACACTGAAGCTTTCTTT.

This clonotype was counted between two and nine times. This chain links TRBV7-8 with TRBJ2-7; 9 positions agree with TRBD2. Germline lookup yields CDR1 SGHVS and CDR2 FQNEAQ. This CDR3 has 18 amino acids. Trimming took 0 bases from V and 2 from J; bases not matched to a gene: 11. CDR3 DNA: TGTGCCAGCAGCTTAGCGCTTATAGCGGGAGAGGGCCCCTACGAGCAGTACTTC. The encoded protein is CASSLALIAGEGPYEQYF. The complete variable domain, with remaining parts taken from reference TRBV7-8 and TRBJ2-7, reads GAGVSQSPRYKVAKRGQDVALRCDPISGHVSLFWYQQALGQGPEFLTYFQNEAQLDKSGLPSDRFFAERPEGSVSTLKIQRTQQEDSAVYLCASSLALIAGEGPYEQYFGPGTRLTVT.

This clonotype has just a few counts. The CDR3 nucleotides are TGTGCCAGCAGCTTGACCACCCAATACGAGCAGTACTTC. It specifies CASSLTTQYEQYF. V usage is TRBV7-2 and J usage is TRBJ2-7; D gene ambiguous. The germline V and J ends were trimmed by 3 bases and 4 bases, with 10 bases remaining between them. Per the germline V gene, CDR1 is SGHTA and CDR2 is FQGNSA. The CDR3 is 13 residues long. The full variable domain, with the rest looked up from reference TRBV7-2 and TRBJ2-7, is GAGVSQSPSNKVTEKGKDVELRCDPISGHTALYWYRQSLGQGLEFLIYFQGNSAPDKSGLPSDRFSAERTGGSVSTLTIQRTQQEDSAVYLCASSLTTQYEQYFGPGTRLTVT.

The J gene is TRBJ2-1, the V gene TRBV7-9; 8 positions agree with TRBD1. With V trimmed by 4 bases and J by 4 bases, 6 bases remained unmatched. Germline V lookup: CDR1 SEHNR, CDR2 FQNEAQ (reference sequence). CDR3 size: 15 residues. The CDR3 sequence is CASSSAGQEYNEQFF. CDR3 coding DNA: TGTGCCAGCAGCTCGGCGGGACAGGAGTACAATGAGCAGTTCTTC.

This clonotype has a handful of counts. The rearrangement uses TRBV12-3 or TRBV12-4 and TRBJ2-4; D is possibly TRBD2 (6 bases). This CDR3 has 16 residues. With 6 bases removed from V and 0 bases from J, the gap between germline ends came to 15 bases. Here the CDR3 reads CASSSGDRLAKNIQYF. Written as DNA, the CDR3 is TGTGCCAGCAGCTCGGGAGACAGACTAGCCAAAAACATTCAGTACTTC.

The gene calls are TRBV2 and TRBJ1-1; tentative D call: TRBD1 (6 bases). From germline, CDR1 is SNHLY and CDR2 FYNNEI. With 8 bases removed from V and 0 bases from J, the gap between germline ends came to 16 bases. There are 15 residues in the CDR3. Written as DNA, the CDR3 is TGTGCCAGCCTGGGGGGGGGCTCCATGAACACTGAAGCTTTCTTT. Its protein product is CASLGGGSMNTEAFF.

The V call is TRBV6-2 or TRBV6-3, the J call TRBJ2-5, with TRBD2 identical over 8 bases. The CDR3 sequence is 12 residues long. CDR1 MNHEY and CDR2 SVGEGT come from the germline V gene. V shed 7 bases, J shed 5 bases, and the junction held 3 bases outside the gene matches. The CDR3 coding sequence is TGTGCCAGCACCTCGGGAGGGGAGACCCAGTACTTC. This codes for CASTSGGETQYF.

The genes are TRBV5-4 and TRBJ2-1; 11 bases are a match to TRBD2. In germline, CDR1 is SGHNT, CDR2 YYREEE (reference sequence). After removal of 6 bases from V and 3 bases from J, the junction contained 5 bases not matched to a gene. The CDR3 totals 15 residues. DNA for the CDR3: TGTGCCAGCACTACTAGCGGGGGCTTCTACAATGAGCAGTTCTTC. This codes for CASTTSGGFYNEQFF.

For the CDR3, the DNA is TGTGCCAGCAGCCGAGACAGGGCAGGCGAGCAGTACTTC. It yields the protein CASSRDRAGEQYF. The chain joins TRBV14 to TRBJ2-7, with 7 nucleotides matching TRBD1. This CDR3 region has 13 residues. After removal of 4 bases from V and 6 bases from J, the junction contained 6 bases not matched to a gene. CDR1 is SGHDN and CDR2 is FVKESK in the germline V gene.

This clonotype appeared a few times. The V call is TRBV7-2, the J call TRBJ2-5; perhaps TRBD2 as D (7 bases). This CDR3 is built from 14 residues. Trimming cost V 0 bases and J 5 bases, with 10 bases left between them. Per germline, CDR1 SGHTA and CDR2 FQGNSA. The CDR3 sequence: CASSLAAGHETQYF. The CDR3 nucleotides read TGTGCCAGCAGCTTAGCAGCGGGACATGAGACCCAGTACTTC. Complete variable domain (other parts from reference TRBV7-2 and TRBJ2-5): GAGVSQSPSNKVTEKGKDVELRCDPISGHTALYWYRQSLGQGLEFLIYFQGNSAPDKSGLPSDRFSAERTGGSVSTLTIQRTQQEDSAVYLCASSLAAGHETQYFGPGTRLLVL.

This clonotype was recorded many times. The V gene is TRBV10-3, the J gene TRBJ2-7; D call uncertain. Per germline, CDR1 ENHRY and CDR2 SYGVKD. The length of the CDR3 is 15 residues. Trimming stripped 6 bases from V and 1 base from J, with 16 bases between. In DNA, the CDR3 is TGTGCCATCAGCGAGACTCCGGGTCAGTCCTACGAGCAGTACTTC. As protein: CAISETPGQSYEQYF.

The chain carries TRBV20-1 and TRBJ1-5; D is ambiguous. CDR3 size: 13 residues. V was cut by 3 bases and J by 0 bases, with 6 bases left in between. Germline V gene lookup returns CDR1 DFQATT and CDR2 SNEGSKA (reference sequence). In DNA form, the CDR3 reads TGCAGTGCTAGGGGAAATAGCAATCAGCCCCAGCATTTT. This translates into CSARGNSNQPQHF.

This clonotype was observed a handful of times. The chain is built from TRBV7-2 and TRBJ2-7; the match to TRBD1 covers 10 bases. The V gene's germline CDR1 is SGHTA and CDR2 FQGNSA. The CDR3 has 13 amino acids. After removal of 1 base from V and 9 bases from J, the junction contained 3 bases not matched to a gene. CDR3 region: CASSLVGDRGQYF. CDR3 nucleotide sequence: TGTGCCAGCAGCTTAGTGGGGGACAGGGGGCAGTACTTC.

The rearrangement uses TRBV7-9 and TRBJ2-7, with TRBD1 identical over 9 bases. This CDR3 has 14 residues. Germline V gives CDR1 SEHNR, CDR2 FQNEAQ (reference sequence). The V and J ends lost 5 bases and 3 bases, in that order; junction bases with no gene match: 5. CDR3: CASSRTGDLYEQYF. In DNA form, the CDR3 reads TGTGCCAGCAGCCGGACAGGGGATCTCTACGAGCAGTACTTC.

This clonotype was seen only a few times. This rearrangement joins TRBV6-5 to TRBJ1-2; D gene uncertain. V lost 3 bases and J lost 4, with 9 bases in between. Germline V gene sequence: CDR1 MNHEY, CDR2 SVGAGI. This CDR3 is built from 13 residues. DNA of the CDR3: TGTGCCAGCAGTTATGACCGGACCTATGGCTACACCTTC. Translation: CASSYDRTYGYTF.